Listed below are T cell receptor beta chains from one sample, sequenced in a study of beta chain features in type 1 diabetes. TCRdb keeps only in-frame clones here, not all; method: immunoSEQ multiplex PCR. This sample yields hundreds of thousands of clones, of which approximately 28% are seen a single time; more than 0.055% belongs to the top ten. The source material was naive CD4+ T cells from blood. These receptors were obtained from a man aged 18 to 30 in good health. CDR3s include the opening cysteine and the closing phenylalanine or tryptophan. Fields, in order: J gene, D gene, clone size, V gene, CDR3 protein, CDR3 DNA. D genes are given only for firm matches. A clone size is listed for some rows: how often the clone was seen (once, few, many), or a class if it is expanded.

TRBJ2-1,TRBD1,-,TRBV5-1,CASSTNRGRYNEQFF,TGCGCCAGCAGCACCAACAGGGGTAGATACAATGAGCAGTTCTTC
TRBJ2-3,-,-,TRBV28,CASSPIRADTQYF,TGTGCCAGCAGTCCGATACGTGCAGATACGCAGTATTTT
TRBJ2-1,-,few,TRBV29-1,CSVGAPGEFF,TGCAGCGTTGGGGCCCCCGGGGAGTTCTTC
TRBJ1-2,TRBD1,few,TRBV29-1,CSVDGPGSTGGYGYTF,TGCAGCGTTGACGGCCCCGGGTCGACAGGGGGCTATGGCTACACCTTC
TRBJ1-1,-,few,TRBV15,CATSRVRVAEAFF,TGTGCCACCAGCAGAGTGAGGGTAGCCGAAGCTTTCTTT
TRBJ2-2,-,few,TRBV30,CAWSGWTPNTGELFF,TGTGCCTGGAGCGGTTGGACTCCGAACACCGGGGAGCTGTTTTTT
TRBJ2-7,-,few,TRBV29-1,CSATTQGVYEQYF,TGCAGCGCTACGACGCAGGGAGTCTACGAGCAGTACTTC
TRBJ2-7,-,-,TRBV30,CAWFGNRGQYF,TGTGCCTGGTTCGGTAACAGAGGGCAGTACTTC
TRBJ2-3,-,few,TRBV7-2,CASSLKVASTDTQYF,TGTGCCAGCAGCTTAAAAGTGGCTAGCACAGATACGCAGTATTTT
TRBJ2-3,-,-,TRBV7-9,CASSLGESDTQYF,TGTGCCAGCAGCTTGGGGGAAAGCGATACGCAGTATTTT
TRBJ1-3,-,-,TRBV15,CATSRTYTGVASGNTIYF,TGTGCCACCAGCAGAACTTACACAGGAGTCGCCTCTGGAAACACCATATATTTT
TRBJ1-2,TRBD1,few,TRBV29-1,CSVSGTAYGYTF,TGCAGCGTATCAGGGACAGCCTATGGCTACACCTTC
TRBJ2-3,-,-,TRBV15,CATSREPSADTQYF,TGTGCCACCAGCAGAGAGCCCAGCGCAGATACGCAGTATTTT
TRBJ2-5,-,few,TRBV10-3,CAIRGDMGHQETQYF,TGTGCCATCAGGGGGGACATGGGACACCAAGAGACCCAGTACTTC
TRBJ2-3,TRBD2,few,TRBV7-9,CASSVSGSDTQYF,TGTGCCAGCAGCGTCAGCGGGAGCGATACGCAGTATTTT
TRBJ2-1,-,-,TRBV6-5,CASSLRTNEQFF,TGTGCCAGCAGCCTTCGAACCAATGAGCAGTTCTTC
TRBJ2-3,-,-,TRBV7-6,CASSFTGTQGTQYF,TGTGCCAGCAGCTTTACAGGGACCCAGGGAACGCAGTATTTT
TRBJ2-1,-,few,TRBV10-3,CAITESGYNEQFF,TGTGCCATCACCGAGTCAGGGTACAATGAGCAGTTCTTC
TRBJ2-5,TRBD2,-,TRBV30,CAWLEREPETQYF,TGTGCCTGGCTTGAGCGGGAGCCGGAGACCCAGTACTTC
TRBJ2-2,-,few,TRBV19,CASSPDWNTGELFF,TGTGCCAGTAGTCCCGACTGGAACACCGGGGAGCTGTTTTTT
TRBJ2-5,-,-,TRBV29-1,CSADPAVQETQYF,TGCAGCGCTGACCCAGCGGTCCAAGAGACCCAGTACTTC
TRBJ2-5,-,-,TRBV7-9,CASTPDETQYF,TGTGCCAGCACCCCCGACGAGACCCAGTACTTC
TRBJ2-3,-,-,TRBV7-2,CASSLEPQRTDTQYF,TGTGCCAGCAGCTTAGAACCTCAGCGCACAGATACGCAGTATTTT
TRBJ2-5,TRBD2,few,TRBV4-1,CASSRLPGLAEETQYF,TGCGCCAGCAGCCGGCTGCCGGGACTAGCGGAAGAGACCCAGTACTTC
TRBJ2-2,-,-,TRBV30,CAWSIRKANTGELFF,TGTGCCTGGAGTATTAGGAAAGCGAACACCGGGGAGCTGTTTTTT
TRBJ2-3,-,few,TRBV15,CATSRDRATDTQYF,TGTGCCACCAGCAGAGACCGGGCCACAGATACGCAGTATTTT
TRBJ1-2,-,-,TRBV29-1,CSVWLGTGYTF,TGCAGCGTCTGGTTGGGAACTGGCTACACCTTC
TRBJ2-1,-,-,TRBV5-1,CASSHPVGYNEQFF,TGCGCCAGCAGTCACCCCGTAGGGTACAATGAGCAGTTCTTC
TRBJ2-2,-,-,TRBV7-9,CASTLDGNTGELFF,TGTGCCAGCACCCTGGACGGAAACACCGGGGAGCTGTTTTTT
TRBJ2-3,-,few,TRBV14,CASSQFPRADTQYF,TGTGCCAGCAGCCAATTTCCCAGAGCAGATACGCAGTATTTT
TRBJ2-6,TRBD2,-,TRBV25-1,CASSATSGGSGANVLTF,TGTGCCAGCAGCGCTACTAGCGGGGGCTCTGGGGCCAACGTCCTGACTTTC
TRBJ2-2,-,once,TRBV28,CASSGGRRTGELFF,TGTGCCAGCAGTGGGGGGCGCCGCACCGGGGAGCTGTTTTTT
TRBJ2-3,TRBD1,-,TRBV6-5,CASSYRGPRTDTQYF,TGTGCCAGCAGTTACAGGGGGCCTCGCACAGATACGCAGTATTTT
TRBJ2-7,TRBD2,-,TRBV10-3,CAISEVTSGSKYF,TGTGCCATCAGTGAGGTGACTAGCGGGAGTAAGTACTTC
TRBJ2-5,TRBD2,few,TRBV15,CATSTGLAGVVETQYF,TGTGCCACCAGCACAGGACTAGCGGGAGTCGTAGAGACCCAGTACTTC
TRBJ2-3,-,few,TRBV29-1,CSVEPPKSDTQYF,TGCAGCGTTGAACCCCCAAAATCAGATACGCAGTATTTT
TRBJ1-1,-,few,TRBV2,CALGDHSNTEAFF,TGTGCTTTAGGGGACCACTCGAACACTGAAGCTTTCTTT
TRBJ1-2,-,-,TRBV2,CASRRKLPTGPQSGYTF,TGTGCCAGCAGGCGAAAACTTCCGACAGGCCCGCAGAGTGGCTACACCTTC
TRBJ2-1,TRBD2,few,TRBV19,CASSIDRTSRQFF,TGTGCCAGTAGTATAGATCGGACTAGTAGGCAGTTCTTC
TRBJ2-1,-,-,TRBV7-8,CASSVLGNEQFF,TGTGCCAGCAGCGTATTGGGCAATGAGCAGTTCTTC
TRBJ2-7,TRBD2,-,TRBV30,CASGLVGEQYF,TGTGCCTCAGGACTAGTTGGCGAGCAGTACTTC
TRBJ2-2,TRBD2,few,TRBV7-6,CASSFRTSGFGELFF,TGTGCCAGCAGCTTCCGGACTAGCGGGTTCGGGGAGCTGTTTTTT
TRBJ2-7,-,-,TRBV30,CAWSRQPIYEQYF,TGTGCCTGGAGTAGGCAGCCCATCTACGAGCAGTACTTC
TRBJ2-3,TRBD2,-,TRBV29-1,CSVEGGLAGGSDTQYF,TGCAGCGTTGAAGGTGGGCTAGCGGGAGGTTCAGATACGCAGTATTTT
TRBJ2-5,TRBD1,few,TRBV5-4,CASSTPGQGQETQYF,TGTGCCAGCAGCACACCGGGACAGGGCCAAGAGACCCAGTACTTC
TRBJ2-1,-,-,TRBV20-1,CSASTNEQFF,TGCAGTGCCAGCACCAATGAGCAGTTCTTC
TRBJ2-5,-,few,TRBV7-8,CASSFGLTQETQYF,TGTGCCAGCAGCTTCGGCTTGACCCAAGAGACCCAGTACTTC
TRBJ2-5,-,few,TRBV29-1,CSVGGFQETQYF,TGCAGCGTCGGGGGATTCCAAGAGACCCAGTACTTC
TRBJ2-1,-,-,TRBV19,CASSIVLAVGSEQFF,TGTGCCAGTAGTATAGTGTTAGCGGTAGGGAGTGAGCAGTTCTTC
TRBJ2-1,TRBD1,few,TRBV28,CASSRDRYNEQFF,TGTGCCAGCAGTAGGGACAGGTACAATGAGCAGTTCTTC
TRBJ2-7,-,once,TRBV5-1,CASSLLSSSYYEQYF,TGCGCCAGCAGCTTGTTATCTAGCAGCTACTACGAGCAGTACTTC
TRBJ2-1,-,-,TRBV9,CASSVDSNEQFF,TGTGCCAGCAGCGTAGATAGCAATGAGCAGTTCTTC
TRBJ2-1,TRBD2,-,TRBV13,CASSLEGLASDEQFF,TGTGCCAGCAGCTTGGAGGGACTAGCGAGCGATGAGCAGTTCTTC